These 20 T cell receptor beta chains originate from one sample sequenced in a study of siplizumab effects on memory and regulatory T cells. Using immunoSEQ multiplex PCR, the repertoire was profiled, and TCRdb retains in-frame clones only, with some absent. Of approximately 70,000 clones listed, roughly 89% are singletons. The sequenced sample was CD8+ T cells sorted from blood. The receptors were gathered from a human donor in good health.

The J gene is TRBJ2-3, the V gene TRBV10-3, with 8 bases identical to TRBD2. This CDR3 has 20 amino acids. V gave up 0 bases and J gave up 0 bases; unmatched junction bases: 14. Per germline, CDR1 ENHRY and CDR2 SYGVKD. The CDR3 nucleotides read TGTGCCATCAGTGAGTCAGTGGAGCGGGAGTTCCCCACTAGCACAGATACGCAGTATTTT. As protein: CAISESVEREFPTSTDTQYF.

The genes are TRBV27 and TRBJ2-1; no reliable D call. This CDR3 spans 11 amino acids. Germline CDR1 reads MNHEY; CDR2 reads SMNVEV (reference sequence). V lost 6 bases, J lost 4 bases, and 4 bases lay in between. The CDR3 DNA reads TGTGCCAGCAGCAGATACAATGAGCAGTTCTTC. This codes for CASSRYNEQFF.

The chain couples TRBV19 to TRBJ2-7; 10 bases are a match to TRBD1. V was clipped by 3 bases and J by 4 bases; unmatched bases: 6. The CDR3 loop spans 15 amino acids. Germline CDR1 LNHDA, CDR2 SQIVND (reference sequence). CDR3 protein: CASSMWGQGQYEQYF. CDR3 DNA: TGTGCCAGTAGTATGTGGGGACAGGGGCAATACGAGCAGTACTTC.

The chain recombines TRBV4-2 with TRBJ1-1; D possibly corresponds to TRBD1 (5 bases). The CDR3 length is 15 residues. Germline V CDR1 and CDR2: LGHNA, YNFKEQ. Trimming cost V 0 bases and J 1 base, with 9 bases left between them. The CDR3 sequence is CASSQDRTGNTEAFF. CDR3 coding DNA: TGTGCCAGCAGCCAAGACCGAACAGGGAACACTGAAGCTTTCTTT.

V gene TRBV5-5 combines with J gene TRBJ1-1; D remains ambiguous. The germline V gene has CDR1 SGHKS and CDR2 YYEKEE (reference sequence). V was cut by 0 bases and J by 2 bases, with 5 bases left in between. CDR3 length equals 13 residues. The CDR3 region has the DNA TGTGCCAGCAGCTTGGGGATAAACACTGAAGCTTTCTTT. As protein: CASSLGINTEAFF.

CDR3 DNA sequence: TGTGCCAGCAGTTTACTAGCGGGGGTTTACAATGAGCAGTTCTTC. This gives the protein CASSLLAGVYNEQFF. The J gene is TRBJ2-1, the V gene TRBV6-4, with 11 bases fitting TRBD2. V shed 5 bases, J shed 4 bases, and the junction held 4 bases outside the gene matches. Germline-derived CDR1 and CDR2 are MRHNA and SNTAGT. CDR3 length: 15 amino acids.

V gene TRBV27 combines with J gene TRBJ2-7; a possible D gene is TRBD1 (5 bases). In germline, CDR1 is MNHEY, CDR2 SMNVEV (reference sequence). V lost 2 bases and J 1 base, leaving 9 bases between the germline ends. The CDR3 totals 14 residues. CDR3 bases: TGTGCCAGCAGTTTAAAGCAGGGATCCTACGAGCAGTACTTC. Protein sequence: CASSLKQGSYEQYF.

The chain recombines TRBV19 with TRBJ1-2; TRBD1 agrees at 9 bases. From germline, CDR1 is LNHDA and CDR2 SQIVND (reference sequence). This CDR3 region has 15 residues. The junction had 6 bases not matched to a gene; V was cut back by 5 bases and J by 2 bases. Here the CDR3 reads CASSVDRGKNYGYTF. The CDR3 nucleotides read TGTGCCAGTAGTGTGGACAGGGGAAAGAACTATGGCTACACCTTC.

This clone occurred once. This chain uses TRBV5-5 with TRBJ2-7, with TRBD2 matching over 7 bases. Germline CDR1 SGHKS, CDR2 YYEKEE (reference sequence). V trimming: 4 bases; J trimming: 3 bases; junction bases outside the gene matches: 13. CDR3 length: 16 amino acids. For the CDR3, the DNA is TGTGCCAGCAGCCTTAGCAACCGGGACTACCTCTACGAGCAGTACTTC. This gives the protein CASSLSNRDYLYEQYF.

The CDR3 region is CAWSPQGDTEAFF. The CDR3 DNA is TGTGCCTGGAGTCCCCAGGGGGACACTGAAGCTTTCTTT. The chain is built from TRBV30 and TRBJ1-1; 7 nucleotides match TRBD1. The J segment lost 3 bases and the V segment lost 2 bases, leaving 3 bases of the junction unmatched. The CDR3 is 13 amino acids. From germline, CDR1 is GTSNPN and CDR2 SVGIG (reference sequence).

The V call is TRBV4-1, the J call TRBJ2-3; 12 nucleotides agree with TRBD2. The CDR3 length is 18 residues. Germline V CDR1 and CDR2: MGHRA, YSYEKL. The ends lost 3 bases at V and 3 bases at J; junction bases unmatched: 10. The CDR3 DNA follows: TGCGCCAGCAGCCACCCTTCAGGACTAGCGGGGTTTACAGATACGCAGTATTTT. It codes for CASSHPSGLAGFTDTQYF.

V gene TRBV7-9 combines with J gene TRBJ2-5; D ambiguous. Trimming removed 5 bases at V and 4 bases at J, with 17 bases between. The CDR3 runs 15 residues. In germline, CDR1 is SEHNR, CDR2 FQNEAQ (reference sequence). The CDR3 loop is CASSDHRELRETQYF. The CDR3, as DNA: TGTGCCAGCAGCGACCATCGAGAGTTGCGAGAGACCCAGTACTTC.

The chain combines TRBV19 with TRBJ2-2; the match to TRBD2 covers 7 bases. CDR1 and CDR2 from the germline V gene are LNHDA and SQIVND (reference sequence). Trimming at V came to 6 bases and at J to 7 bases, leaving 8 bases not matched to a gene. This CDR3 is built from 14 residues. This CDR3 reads CASREEGGIGELFF. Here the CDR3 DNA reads TGTGCCAGTAGGGAAGAGGGAGGGATCGGGGAGCTGTTTTTT.

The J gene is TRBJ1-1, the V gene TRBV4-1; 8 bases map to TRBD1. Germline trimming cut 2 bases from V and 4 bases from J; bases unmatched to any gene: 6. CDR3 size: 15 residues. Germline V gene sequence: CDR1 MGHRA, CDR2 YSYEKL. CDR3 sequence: CASSQQQGVITEAFF. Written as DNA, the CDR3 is TGCGCCAGCAGCCAACAACAGGGGGTGATCACTGAAGCTTTCTTT.

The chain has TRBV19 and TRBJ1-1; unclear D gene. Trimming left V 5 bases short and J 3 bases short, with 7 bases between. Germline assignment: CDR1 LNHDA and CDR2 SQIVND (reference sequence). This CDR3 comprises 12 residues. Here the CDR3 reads CASSLGYTEAFF. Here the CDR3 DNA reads TGTGCCAGTAGTCTGGGGTACACTGAAGCTTTCTTT.

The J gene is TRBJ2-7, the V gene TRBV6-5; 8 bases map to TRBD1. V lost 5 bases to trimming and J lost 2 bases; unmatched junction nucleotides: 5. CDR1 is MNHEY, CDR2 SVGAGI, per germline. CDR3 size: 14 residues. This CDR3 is CASSPGTGPYEQYF. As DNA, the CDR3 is TGTGCCAGCAGTCCCGGGACAGGACCCTACGAGCAGTACTTC.

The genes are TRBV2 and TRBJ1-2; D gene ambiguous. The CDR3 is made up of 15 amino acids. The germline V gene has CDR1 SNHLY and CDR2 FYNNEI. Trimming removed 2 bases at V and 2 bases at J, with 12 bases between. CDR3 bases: TGTGCCAGCAGTGAACGTCACGACAAAAACTATGGCTACACCTTC. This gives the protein CASSERHDKNYGYTF.

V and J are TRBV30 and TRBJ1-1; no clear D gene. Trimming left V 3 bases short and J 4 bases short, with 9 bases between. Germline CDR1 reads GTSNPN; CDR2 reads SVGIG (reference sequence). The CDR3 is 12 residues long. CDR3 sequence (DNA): TGTGCCTGGAGAGTAAGGAGCACTGAAGCTTTCTTT. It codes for CAWRVRSTEAFF.

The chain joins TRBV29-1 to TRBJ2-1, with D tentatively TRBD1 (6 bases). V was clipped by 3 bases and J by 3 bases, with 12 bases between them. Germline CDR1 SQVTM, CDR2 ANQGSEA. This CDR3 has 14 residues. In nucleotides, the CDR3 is TGCAGCGTTGAGTCCGGGACACACTACAATGAGCAGTTCTTC. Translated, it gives CSVESGTHYNEQFF.

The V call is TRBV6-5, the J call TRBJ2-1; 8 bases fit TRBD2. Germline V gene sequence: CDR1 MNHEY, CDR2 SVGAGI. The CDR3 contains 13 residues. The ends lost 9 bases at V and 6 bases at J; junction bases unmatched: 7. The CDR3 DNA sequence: TGTGCCAGTATCGGGACTAGTTTCAATGAGCAGTTCTTC. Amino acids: CASIGTSFNEQFF.